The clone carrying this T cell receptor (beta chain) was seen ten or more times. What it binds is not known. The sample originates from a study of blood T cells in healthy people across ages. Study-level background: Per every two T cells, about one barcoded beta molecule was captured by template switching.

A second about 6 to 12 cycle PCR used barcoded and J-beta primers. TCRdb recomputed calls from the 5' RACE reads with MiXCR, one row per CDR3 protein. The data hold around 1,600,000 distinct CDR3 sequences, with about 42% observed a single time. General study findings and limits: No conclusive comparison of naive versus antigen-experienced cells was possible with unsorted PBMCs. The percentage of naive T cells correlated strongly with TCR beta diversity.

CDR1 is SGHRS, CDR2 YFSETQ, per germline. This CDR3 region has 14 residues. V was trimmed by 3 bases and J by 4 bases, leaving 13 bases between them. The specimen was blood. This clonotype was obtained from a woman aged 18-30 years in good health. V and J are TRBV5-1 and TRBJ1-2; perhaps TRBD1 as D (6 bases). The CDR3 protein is CASSSTGTSYGYTF. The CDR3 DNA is TGCGCCAGCAGCTCTACAGGGACCAGCTATGGCTACACCTTC. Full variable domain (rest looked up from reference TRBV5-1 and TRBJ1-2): KAGVTQTPRYLIKTRGQQVTLSCSPISGHRSVSWYQQTPGQGLQFLFEYFSETQRNKGNFPGRFSGRQFSNSRSEMNVSTLELGDSALYLCASSSTGTSYGYTFGSGTRLTVV.